Following are 5 T cell receptor beta chains from one sample sequenced in a study of CD8+CD57+ T cells in acquired aplastic anemia. CDR3 and TCR beta VDJ profiling relied on a genomic DNA template. TCRdb used MiXCR to reprocess the reads, holding one entry per CDR3 protein. This sample has 200,000 or so distinct CDR3 sequences; 48% occur once, and the top ten carry approximately 9.7%. For sequencing, patients were chosen who had shown expansion of CD8+CD57+ cells by flow cytometry. The sequenced sample was sorted CD4+, CD8+, or CD8+CD57+ T cells (not recorded which) from PBMCs. The receptors derive from a human donor with aplastic anemia.

This sequence joins TRBV14 and TRBJ2-1; D could derive from TRBD1 or TRBD2 (5 bases each). Germline CDR1 reads SGHDN; CDR2 reads FVKESK. This CDR3 has 13 amino acids. Trimming removed 8 bases at V and 4 bases at J, with 12 bases between. The CDR3 DNA reads as TGTGCCAGCCGAGGGGCCGTGTACAATGAGCAGTTCTTC. Protein sequence: CASRGAVYNEQFF.

This clonotype was seen at least ten times. The chain couples TRBV7-2 to TRBJ1-1, with D maybe TRBD1 (5 bases). The germline gives CDR1 SGHTA, CDR2 FQGNSA. CDR3 length equals 13 residues. V gave up 3 bases and J gave up 1 base, with 6 bases separating them. The CDR3 here is CASSFRENTEAFF. The CDR3 DNA reads TGTGCCAGCAGCTTCAGGGAGAACACTGAAGCTTTCTTT.

Regarding this clonotype: A read error may account for a junction end that differs from germline. The chain uses TRBV29-1 and TRBJ2-1; 11 nucleotides agree with TRBD1. The CDR3 extends over 16 amino acids. The germline CDR1 and CDR2 sequences are SQVTM and ANQGSEA. CDR3 protein: CSAESGTGGGYNEQFF. CDR3 sequence (DNA): TGCAGCGCTGAATCCGGGACAGGGGGAGGCTACAATGAGCAGTTCTTC.

Notes on this clonotype: This may stem from a read error, because a much larger clone lies one nucleotide away. The chain uses TRBV27 and TRBJ2-7, with 10 bases fitting TRBD2. Germline V CDR1 and CDR2: MNHEY, SMNVEV (reference sequence). The CDR3 contains 15 residues. CDR3 sequence (DNA): TGTGCCGGCAGTTTGGGGACTAGCGAGACCTACGAGCAGTACTTC. It specifies CAGSLGTSETYEQYF.

This clonotype has at least ten counts. The chain uses TRBV9 and TRBJ2-2, with D perhaps TRBD1 (6 bases). The germline V gene has CDR1 SGDLS and CDR2 YYNGEE. V dropped 4 bases and J dropped 2 bases, with 12 bases sitting between them. This CDR3 has 15 residues. The CDR3 sequence: CASSTRTANTGELFF. CDR3 coding DNA: TGTGCCAGCAGCACCCGGACAGCTAACACCGGGGAGCTGTTTTTT.